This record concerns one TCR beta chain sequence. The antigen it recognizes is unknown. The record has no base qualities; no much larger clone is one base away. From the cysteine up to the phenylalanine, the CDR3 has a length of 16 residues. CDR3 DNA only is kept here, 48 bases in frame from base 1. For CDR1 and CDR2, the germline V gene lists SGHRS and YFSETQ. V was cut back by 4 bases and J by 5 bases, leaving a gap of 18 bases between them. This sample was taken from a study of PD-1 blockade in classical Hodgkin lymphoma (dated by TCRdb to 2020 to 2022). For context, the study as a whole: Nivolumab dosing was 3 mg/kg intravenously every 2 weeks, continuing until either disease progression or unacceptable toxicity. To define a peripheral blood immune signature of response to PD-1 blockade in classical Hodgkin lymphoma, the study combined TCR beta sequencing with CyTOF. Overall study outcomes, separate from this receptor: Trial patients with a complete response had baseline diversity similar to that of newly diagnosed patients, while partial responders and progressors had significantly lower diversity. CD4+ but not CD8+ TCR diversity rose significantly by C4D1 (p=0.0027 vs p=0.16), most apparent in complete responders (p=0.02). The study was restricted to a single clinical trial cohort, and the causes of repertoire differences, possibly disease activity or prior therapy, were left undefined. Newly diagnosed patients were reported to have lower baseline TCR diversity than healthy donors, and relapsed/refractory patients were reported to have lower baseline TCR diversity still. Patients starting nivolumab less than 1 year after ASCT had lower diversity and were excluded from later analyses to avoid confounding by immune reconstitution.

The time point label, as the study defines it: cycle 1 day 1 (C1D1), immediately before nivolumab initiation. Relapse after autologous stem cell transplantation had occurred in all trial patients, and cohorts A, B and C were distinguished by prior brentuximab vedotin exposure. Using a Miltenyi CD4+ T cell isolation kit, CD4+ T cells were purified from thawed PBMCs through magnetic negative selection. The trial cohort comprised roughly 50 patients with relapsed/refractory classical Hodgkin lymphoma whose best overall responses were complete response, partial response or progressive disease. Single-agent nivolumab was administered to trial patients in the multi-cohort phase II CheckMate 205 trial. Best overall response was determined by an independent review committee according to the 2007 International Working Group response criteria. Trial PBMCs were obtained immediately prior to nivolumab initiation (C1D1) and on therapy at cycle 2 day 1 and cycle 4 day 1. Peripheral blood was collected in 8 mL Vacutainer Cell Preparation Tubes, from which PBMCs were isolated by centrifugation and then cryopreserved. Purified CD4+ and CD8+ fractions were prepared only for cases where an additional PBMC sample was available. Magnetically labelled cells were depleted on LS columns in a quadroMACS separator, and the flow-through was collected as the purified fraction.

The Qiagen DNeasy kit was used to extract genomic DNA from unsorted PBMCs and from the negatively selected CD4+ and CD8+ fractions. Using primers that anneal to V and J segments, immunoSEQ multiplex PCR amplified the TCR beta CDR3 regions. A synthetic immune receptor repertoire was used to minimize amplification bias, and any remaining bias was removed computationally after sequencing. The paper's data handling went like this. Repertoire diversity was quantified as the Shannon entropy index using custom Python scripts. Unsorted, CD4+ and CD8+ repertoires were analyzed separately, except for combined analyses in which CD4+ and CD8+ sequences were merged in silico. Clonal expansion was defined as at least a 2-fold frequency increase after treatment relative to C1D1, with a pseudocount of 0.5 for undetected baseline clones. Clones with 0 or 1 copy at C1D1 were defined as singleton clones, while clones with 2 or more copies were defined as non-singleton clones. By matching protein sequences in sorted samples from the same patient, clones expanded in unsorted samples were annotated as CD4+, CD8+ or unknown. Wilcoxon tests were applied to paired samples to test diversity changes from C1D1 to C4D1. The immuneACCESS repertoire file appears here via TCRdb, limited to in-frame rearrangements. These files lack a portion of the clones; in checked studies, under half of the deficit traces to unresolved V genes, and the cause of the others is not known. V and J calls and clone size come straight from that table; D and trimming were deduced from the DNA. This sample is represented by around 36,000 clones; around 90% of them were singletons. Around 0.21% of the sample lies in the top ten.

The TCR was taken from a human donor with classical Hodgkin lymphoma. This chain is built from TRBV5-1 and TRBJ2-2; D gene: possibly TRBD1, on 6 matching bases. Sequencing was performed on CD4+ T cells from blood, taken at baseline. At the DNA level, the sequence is TGCGCCAGCAGCGTGGACTTAGTGAGGGGGACCGGGGAGCTGTTTTTT. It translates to CASSVDLVRGTGELFF.